This T cell receptor (beta chain) was found in a study of CD8+CD57+ T cells in acquired aplastic anemia. The use of genomic DNA as template underpinned the TCR beta VDJ and CDR3 profiling. One entry per CDR3 protein results from TCRdb running MiXCR on the reads. The sample yields 150,000 to 200,000 distinct CDR3 sequences, around 60% seen once. CDR1 is MNHEY, CDR2 SMNVEV, per germline (reference sequence). The CDR3 has 13 residues. Findings and caveats of the study: CD8+ Simpson's diversity in patients was not significantly different from that in controls.

For this clonotype: Its target is unknown. The junction differs from germline at one of its ends, possibly a read error.

The origin of this receptor is a human donor in good health. Sequencing was performed on sorted CD4+, CD8+, or CD8+CD57+ T cells (not recorded which) from PBMCs. The V gene is TRBV27, the J gene TRBJ1-1; no clear D gene. The CDR3 loop reads CVSSLGRNTEAFF. The CDR3 DNA reads as TGTGTCAGCAGTTTAGGGAGGAACACTGAAGCTTTCTTT.